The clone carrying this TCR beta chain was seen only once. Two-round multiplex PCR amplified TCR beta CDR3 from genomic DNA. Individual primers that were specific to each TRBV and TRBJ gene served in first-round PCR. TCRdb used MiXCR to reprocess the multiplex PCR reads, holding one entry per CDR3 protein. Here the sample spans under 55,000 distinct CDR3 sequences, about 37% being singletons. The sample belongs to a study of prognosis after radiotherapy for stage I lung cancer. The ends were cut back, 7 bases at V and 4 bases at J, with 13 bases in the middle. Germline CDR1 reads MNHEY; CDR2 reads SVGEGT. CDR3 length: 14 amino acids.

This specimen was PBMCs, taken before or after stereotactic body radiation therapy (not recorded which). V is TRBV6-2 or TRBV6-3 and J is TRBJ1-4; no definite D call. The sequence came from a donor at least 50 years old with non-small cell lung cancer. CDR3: CASIVVRDNEKLFF. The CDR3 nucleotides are TGTGCCAGCATCGTCGTTCGGGATAATGAAAAACTGTTTTTT.